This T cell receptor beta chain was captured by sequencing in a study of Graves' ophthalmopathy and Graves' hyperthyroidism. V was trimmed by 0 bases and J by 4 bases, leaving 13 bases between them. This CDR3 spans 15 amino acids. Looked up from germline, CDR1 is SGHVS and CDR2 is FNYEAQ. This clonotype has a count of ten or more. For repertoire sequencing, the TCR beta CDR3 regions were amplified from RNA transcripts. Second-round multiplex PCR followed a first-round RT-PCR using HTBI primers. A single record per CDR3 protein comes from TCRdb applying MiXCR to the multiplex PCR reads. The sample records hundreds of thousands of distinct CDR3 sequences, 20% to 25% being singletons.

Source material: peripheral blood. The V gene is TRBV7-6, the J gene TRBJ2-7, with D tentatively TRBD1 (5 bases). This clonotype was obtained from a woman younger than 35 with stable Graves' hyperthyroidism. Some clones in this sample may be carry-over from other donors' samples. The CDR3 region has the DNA TGTGCCAGCAGCTTAGCATGGGGCAGGGTGTACGAGCAGTACTTC. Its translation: CASSLAWGRVYEQYF.